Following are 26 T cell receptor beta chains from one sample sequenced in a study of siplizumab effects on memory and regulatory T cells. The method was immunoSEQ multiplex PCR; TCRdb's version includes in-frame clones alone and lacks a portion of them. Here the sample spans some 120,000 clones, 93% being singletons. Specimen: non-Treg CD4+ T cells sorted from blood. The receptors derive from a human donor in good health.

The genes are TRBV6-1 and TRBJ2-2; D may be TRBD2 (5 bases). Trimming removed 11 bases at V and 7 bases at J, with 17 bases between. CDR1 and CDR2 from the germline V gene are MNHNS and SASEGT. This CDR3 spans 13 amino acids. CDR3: CAEGSPPGGELFF. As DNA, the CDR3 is TGTGCCGAGGGTAGCCCCCCGGGCGGGGAGCTGTTTTTT.

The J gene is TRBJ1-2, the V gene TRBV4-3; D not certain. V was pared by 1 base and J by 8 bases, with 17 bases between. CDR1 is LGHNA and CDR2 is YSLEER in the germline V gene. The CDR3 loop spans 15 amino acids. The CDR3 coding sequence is TGCGCCAGCAGCCAAGTGGGTCCGGTCCTGGAAGGCTACACCTTC. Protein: CASSQVGPVLEGYTF.

The chain's CDR3 is CASSPSIGLDRGLYEQYF. For the CDR3, the DNA is TGTGCCAGCTCACCGTCGATTGGCCTGGACAGGGGGCTCTACGAGCAGTACTTC. The chain carries TRBV18 and TRBJ2-7, with 11 bases that match TRBD1. V dropped 3 bases and J dropped 3; count of bases not matched to a gene: 13. The CDR3 totals 18 residues. Germline CDR1 reads KGHSH; CDR2 reads LQKENI. Together with reference TRBV18 and TRBJ2-7, the CDR3 gives the full variable domain: NAGVMQNPRHLVRRRGQEARLRCSPMKGHSHVYWYRQLPEEGLKFMVYLQKENIIDESGMPKERFSAEFPKEGPSILRIQQVVRGDSAAYFCASSPSIGLDRGLYEQYFGPGTRLTVT.

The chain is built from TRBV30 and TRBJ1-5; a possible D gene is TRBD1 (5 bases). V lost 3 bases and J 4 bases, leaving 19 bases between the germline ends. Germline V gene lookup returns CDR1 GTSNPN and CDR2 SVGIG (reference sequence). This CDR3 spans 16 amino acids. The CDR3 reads CAWRGPPGPLNQPQHF. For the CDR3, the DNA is TGTGCCTGGAGGGGACCACCGGGACCCCTGAATCAGCCCCAGCATTTT.

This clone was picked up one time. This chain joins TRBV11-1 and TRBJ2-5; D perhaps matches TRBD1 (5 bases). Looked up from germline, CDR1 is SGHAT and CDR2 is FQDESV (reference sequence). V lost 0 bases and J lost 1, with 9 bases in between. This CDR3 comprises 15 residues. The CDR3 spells CASSLARQLQETQYF. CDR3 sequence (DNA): TGTGCCAGCAGCTTAGCTCGACAGCTCCAAGAGACCCAGTACTTC.

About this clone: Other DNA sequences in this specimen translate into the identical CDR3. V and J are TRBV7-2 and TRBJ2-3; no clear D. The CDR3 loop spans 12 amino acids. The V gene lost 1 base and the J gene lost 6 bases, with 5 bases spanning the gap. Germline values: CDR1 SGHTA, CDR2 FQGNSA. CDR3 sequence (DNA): TGTGCCAGCAGCTTAGTAAGGGATACGCAGTATTTT. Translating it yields CASSLVRDTQYF.

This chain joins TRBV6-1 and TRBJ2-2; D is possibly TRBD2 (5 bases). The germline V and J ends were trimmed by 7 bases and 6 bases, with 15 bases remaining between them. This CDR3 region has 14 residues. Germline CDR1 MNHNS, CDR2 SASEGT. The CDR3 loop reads CASKRASSAGELFF. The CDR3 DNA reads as TGTGCCAGCAAAAGGGCTAGCTCAGCCGGGGAGCTGTTTTTT.

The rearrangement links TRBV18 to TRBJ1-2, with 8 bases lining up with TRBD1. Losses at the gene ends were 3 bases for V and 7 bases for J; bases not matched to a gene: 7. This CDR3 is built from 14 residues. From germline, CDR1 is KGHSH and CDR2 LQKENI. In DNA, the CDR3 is TGTGCCAGCTCACCGGCACAGGGGGTAGGTGGCTACACCTTC. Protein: CASSPAQGVGGYTF.

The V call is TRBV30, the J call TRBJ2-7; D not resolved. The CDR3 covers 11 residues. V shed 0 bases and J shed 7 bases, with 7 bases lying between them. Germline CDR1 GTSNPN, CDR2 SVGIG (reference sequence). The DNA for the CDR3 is TGTGCCTGGAGTGTACAAGTTGAGCAGTACTTC. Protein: CAWSVQVEQYF.

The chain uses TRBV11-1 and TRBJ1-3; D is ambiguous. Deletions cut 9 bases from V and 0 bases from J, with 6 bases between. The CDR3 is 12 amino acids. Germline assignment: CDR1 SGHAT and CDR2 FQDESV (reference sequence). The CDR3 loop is CASESSGNTIYF. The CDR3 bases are TGTGCCAGTGAGAGCTCTGGAAACACCATATATTTT.

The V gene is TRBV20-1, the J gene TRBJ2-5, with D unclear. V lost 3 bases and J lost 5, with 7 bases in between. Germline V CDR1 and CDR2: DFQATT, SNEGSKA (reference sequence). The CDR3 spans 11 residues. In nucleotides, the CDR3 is TGCAGTGCTAGTGTGGGGGAGACCCAGTACTTC. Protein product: CSASVGETQYF.

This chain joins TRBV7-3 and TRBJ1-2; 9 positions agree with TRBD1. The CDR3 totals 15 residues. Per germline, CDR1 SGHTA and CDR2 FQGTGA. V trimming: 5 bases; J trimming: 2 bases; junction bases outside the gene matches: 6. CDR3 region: CASSPTGQGNYGYTF. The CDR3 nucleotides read TGTGCCAGCAGCCCGACGGGACAGGGAAACTATGGCTACACCTTC.

The DNA of the CDR3 is TGTGCCAGTAGTATAAGAGGGGGCTTCGAGACCCAGTACTTC. Protein sequence: CASSIRGGFETQYF. The chain carries TRBV19 and TRBJ2-5; 7 nucleotides match TRBD1. The junction had 5 bases not matched to a gene; V was cut back by 2 bases and J by 5 bases. Germline lookup yields CDR1 LNHDA and CDR2 SQIVND (reference sequence). The CDR3 length is 14 residues.

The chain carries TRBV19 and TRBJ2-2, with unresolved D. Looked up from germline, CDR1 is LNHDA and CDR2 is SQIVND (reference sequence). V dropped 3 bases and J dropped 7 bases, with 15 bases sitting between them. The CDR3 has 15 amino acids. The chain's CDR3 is CASSISFRVDGELFF. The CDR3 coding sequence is TGTGCCAGTAGTATTTCGTTTAGGGTGGACGGGGAGCTGTTTTTT.

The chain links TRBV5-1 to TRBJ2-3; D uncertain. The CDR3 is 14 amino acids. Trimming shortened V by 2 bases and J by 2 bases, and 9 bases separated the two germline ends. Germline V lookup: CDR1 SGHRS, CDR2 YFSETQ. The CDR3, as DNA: TGCGCCAGCAGCTTTGAGTATAACACAGATACGCAGTATTTT. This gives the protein CASSFEYNTDTQYF.

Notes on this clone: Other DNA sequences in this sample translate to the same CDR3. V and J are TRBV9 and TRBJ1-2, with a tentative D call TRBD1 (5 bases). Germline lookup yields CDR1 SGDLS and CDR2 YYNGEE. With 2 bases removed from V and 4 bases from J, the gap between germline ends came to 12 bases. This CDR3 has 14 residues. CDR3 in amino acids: CASSVAGPSYGYTF. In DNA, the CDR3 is TGTGCCAGCAGCGTGGCAGGGCCTAGCTATGGCTACACCTTC.

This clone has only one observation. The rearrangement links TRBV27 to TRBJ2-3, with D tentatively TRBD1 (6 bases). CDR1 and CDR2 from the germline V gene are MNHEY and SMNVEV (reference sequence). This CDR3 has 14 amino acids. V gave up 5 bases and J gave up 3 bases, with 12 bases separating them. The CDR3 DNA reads TGTGCCAGCAGTAGGGGACAAAGGACAGATACGCAGTATTTT. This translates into CASSRGQRTDTQYF.

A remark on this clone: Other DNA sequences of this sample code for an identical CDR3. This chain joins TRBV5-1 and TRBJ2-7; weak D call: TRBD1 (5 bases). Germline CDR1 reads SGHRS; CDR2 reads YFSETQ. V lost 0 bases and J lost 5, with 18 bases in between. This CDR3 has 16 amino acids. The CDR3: CASSLVAGLLSNEQYF. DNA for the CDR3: TGCGCCAGCAGCTTGGTAGCAGGGCTCCTTTCGAACGAGCAGTACTTC.

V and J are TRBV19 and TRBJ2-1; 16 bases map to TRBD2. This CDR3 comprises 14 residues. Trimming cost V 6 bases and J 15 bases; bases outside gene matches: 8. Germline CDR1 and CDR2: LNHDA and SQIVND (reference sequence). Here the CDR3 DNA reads TGTGCCAGTAGAGGGACTAGCGGGGGGGCCCAGCCGTTCTTC. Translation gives CASRGTSGGAQPFF.

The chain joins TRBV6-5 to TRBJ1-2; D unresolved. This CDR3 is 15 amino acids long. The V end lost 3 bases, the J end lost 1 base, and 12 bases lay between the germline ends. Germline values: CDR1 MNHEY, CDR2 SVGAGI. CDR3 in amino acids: CASSYGGIYNYGYTF. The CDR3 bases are TGTGCCAGCAGTTATGGTGGGATCTATAACTATGGCTACACCTTC.

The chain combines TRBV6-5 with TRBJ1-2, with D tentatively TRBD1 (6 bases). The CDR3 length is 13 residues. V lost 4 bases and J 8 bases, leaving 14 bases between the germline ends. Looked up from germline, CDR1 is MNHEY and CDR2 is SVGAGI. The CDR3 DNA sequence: TGTGCCAGCAGTTTTGGACAGTTGAACGGCTACACCTTC. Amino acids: CASSFGQLNGYTF.

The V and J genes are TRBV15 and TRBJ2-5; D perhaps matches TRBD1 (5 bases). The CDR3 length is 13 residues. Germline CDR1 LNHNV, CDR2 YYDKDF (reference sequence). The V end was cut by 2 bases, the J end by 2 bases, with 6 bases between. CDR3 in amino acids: CATSRRGQETQYF. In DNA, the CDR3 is TGTGCCACCAGCAGAAGGGGACAAGAGACCCAGTACTTC. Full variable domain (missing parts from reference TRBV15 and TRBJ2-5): DAMVIQNPRYQVTQFGKPVTLSCSQTLNHNVMYWYQQKSSQAPKLLFHYYDKDFNNEADTPDNFQSRRPNTSFCFLDIRSPGLGDTAMYLCATSRRGQETQYFGPGTRLLVL.

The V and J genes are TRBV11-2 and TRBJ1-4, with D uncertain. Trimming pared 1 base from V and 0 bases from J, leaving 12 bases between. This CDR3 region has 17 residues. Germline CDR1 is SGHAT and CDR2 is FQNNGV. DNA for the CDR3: TGTGCCAGCAGCTTAGCGTTCGCTCTTGCAACTAATGAAAAACTGTTTTTT. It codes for CASSLAFALATNEKLFF.

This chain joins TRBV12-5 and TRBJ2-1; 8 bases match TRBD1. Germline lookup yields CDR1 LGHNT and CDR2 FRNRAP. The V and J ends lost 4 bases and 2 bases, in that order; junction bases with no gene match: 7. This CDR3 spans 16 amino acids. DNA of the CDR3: TGTGCTAGTGGTTCCTCGGACAGGGCCCCCTACAATGAGCAGTTCTTC. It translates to CASGSSDRAPYNEQFF.

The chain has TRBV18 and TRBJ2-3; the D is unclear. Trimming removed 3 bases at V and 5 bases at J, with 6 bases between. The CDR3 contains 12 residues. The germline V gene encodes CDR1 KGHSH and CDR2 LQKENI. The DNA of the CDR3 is TGTGCCAGCTCACCCAACATAGATACGCAGTATTTT. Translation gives CASSPNIDTQYF.

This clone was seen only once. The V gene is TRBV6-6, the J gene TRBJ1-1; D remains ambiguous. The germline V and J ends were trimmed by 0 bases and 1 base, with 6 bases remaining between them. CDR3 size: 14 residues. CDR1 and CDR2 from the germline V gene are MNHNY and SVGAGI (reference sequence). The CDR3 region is CASSYSFRNTEAFF. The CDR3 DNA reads TGTGCCAGCAGTTACTCCTTCAGGAACACTGAAGCTTTCTTT.